One T cell receptor (beta chain) is described in this entry. This specimen belongs to a study of technical replicates of blood from a few donors. The CDR3 extends over 16 amino acids. Germline V gives CDR1 LGHNA, CDR2 YNFKEQ. The junction had 12 bases not matched to a gene; V was cut back by 7 bases and J by 1 base. Sequencing used immunoSEQ multiplex PCR; TCRdb keeps in-frame clones, though not all of them. The sample shows 80,000 or so clones, about 94% of them seen only once. The sequence came from a human donor in good health. Input material: T cells isolated from PBMCs. This sequence joins TRBV4-2 and TRBJ2-7; 8 bases map to TRBD2. The CDR3 bases are TGTGCCAGCACCGCCAACGGGCCTAGCGGGTCCTACGAGCAGTACTTC. Amino acid sequence: CASTANGPSGSYEQYF.